This entry lists 18 T cell receptor beta chains sequenced from one sample in a study of regulatory T cells in long-lasting Graves disease. Indicated time point: persistent/refractory GD, antithyroid drugs over 5 years with positive TRAb. There was RNA extracted from PBMCs, and the TCR library was made from it. Building the TCR beta libraries relied on iRepertoire HTBI primers, and CDR3 regions underwent Arm-PCR. Via MiXCR, TCRdb re-called the multiplex PCR reads, giving one row per CDR3 protein. The sample lists 350,000 to 500,000 distinct CDR3 sequences, 21% seen once, with approximately 14% in the top ten. Sample: peripheral blood mononuclear cells (PBMCs), taken when the disease was refractory, from a patient treated with antithyroid drugs. These receptors were taken from a female donor with Graves disease.

In its sample, this clonotype was seen many times. The CDR3 loop reads CASSLSLFYEQYF. CDR3 in DNA: TGTGCCAGCAGCTTAAGTCTGTTCTACGAGCAGTACTTC. The rearrangement links TRBV7-9 to TRBJ2-7, with D unresolved. V was cut by 2 bases and J by 3 bases, with 8 bases left in between. This CDR3 spans 13 amino acids. Germline values: CDR1 SEHNR, CDR2 FQNEAQ (reference sequence).

This clonotype was counted ten times or more. The V and J genes are TRBV20-1 and TRBJ2-7; no clear D gene. V was pared by 3 bases and J by 3 bases, with 15 bases between. This CDR3 spans 14 amino acids. Germline-derived CDR1 and CDR2 are DFQATT and SNEGSKA (reference sequence). This chain's CDR3 is CSARVPGLVYEQYF. For the CDR3, the DNA is TGCAGTGCTAGGGTTCCGGGTTTGGTCTACGAGCAGTACTTC.

The CDR3 DNA follows: TGTGCCAGCAGGCACACTGGACAGGGGGCTGGCACCGGGGAGCTGTTTTTT. This translates into CASRHTGQGAGTGELFF. The gene calls are TRBV3-1 and TRBJ2-2, with TRBD1 matching 11 bases. CDR1 and CDR2 (germline): LGHDT, YNNKEL (reference sequence). CDR3 length: 17 residues. V was clipped by 6 bases and J by 4 bases; unmatched bases: 10.

This clonotype has a count of ten or more. The chain employs TRBV6-5 and TRBJ2-7; D is possibly TRBD2 (6 bases). From germline, CDR1 is MNHEY and CDR2 SVGAGI. V lost 2 bases and J lost 2, with 10 bases in between. This CDR3 comprises 14 residues. The CDR3 region has the DNA TGTGCCAGCAGTTACACGGGAGAGGCCTACGAGCAGTACTTC. Translating it yields CASSYTGEAYEQYF.

The V call is TRBV7-2, the J call TRBJ1-6, with D unclear. CDR3 length equals 15 residues. From germline, CDR1 is SGHTA and CDR2 FQGNSA. Trimming took 6 bases from V and 5 from J, leaving 14 bases between them. CDR3 protein: CASSPLREHNSPLHF. The CDR3 nucleotides are TGTGCCAGCAGTCCACTCCGGGAACATAATTCACCCCTCCACTTT.

This clonotype was recorded many times. The chain is built from TRBV7-9 and TRBJ2-2; D gene uncertain. Germline assignment: CDR1 SEHNR and CDR2 FQNEAQ (reference sequence). V was cut by 1 base and J by 0 bases, with 9 bases left in between. This CDR3 has 16 residues. CDR3 residues: CASSLDAVTNTGELFF. CDR3 nucleotides: TGTGCCAGCAGCTTAGACGCCGTCACGAACACCGGGGAGCTGTTTTTT.

This clonotype was recorded a few times. The genes are TRBV9 and TRBJ1-6; tentative D call: TRBD1 (5 bases). The CDR3 loop spans 13 amino acids. V dropped 8 bases and J dropped 9 bases, with 15 bases sitting between them. The germline gives CDR1 SGDLS, CDR2 YYNGEE. The DNA for the CDR3 is TGTGCCAGAAAAGCAGGGAGATTTTCACCCCTCCACTTT. Translated, it gives CARKAGRFSPLHF. Using reference TRBV9 and TRBJ1-6 for the parts outside the CDR3, the full variable domain is DSGVTQTPKHLITATGQRVTLRCSPRSGDLSVYWYQQSLDQGLQFLIQYYNGEERAKGNILERFSAQQFPDLHSELNLSSLELGDSALYFCARKAGRFSPLHFGNGTRLTVT.

On this clonotype: Just one base apart from a much larger clone, this may be a read error. This chain's CDR3 is CAWSAFNWGYAF. The CDR3 coding sequence is TGTGCCTGGAGTGCCTTTAATTGGGGCTACGCCTTC. The chain links TRBV30 to TRBJ1-2; a possible D gene is TRBD1 (5 bases). This CDR3 spans 12 amino acids. Per germline, CDR1 GTSNPN and CDR2 SVGIG (reference sequence).

V is TRBV18 and J is TRBJ2-7; D not resolved. Germline V gene lookup returns CDR1 KGHSH and CDR2 LQKENI. The CDR3 runs to 15 residues. V was pared by 5 bases and J by 0 bases, with 14 bases between. The CDR3 here is CASSYQGMSSYEQYF. DNA of the CDR3: TGTGCCAGCTCATATCAAGGCATGAGCTCCTACGAGCAGTACTTC. Variable domain in full (rest from reference TRBV18 and TRBJ2-7): NAGVMQNPRHLVRRRGQEARLRCSPMKGHSHVYWYRQLPEEGLKFMVYLQKENIIDESGMPKERFSAEFPKEGPSILRIQQVVRGDSAAYFCASSYQGMSSYEQYFGPGTRLTVT.

This clonotype was recorded many times. The J gene is TRBJ2-5, the V gene TRBV29-1; D remains ambiguous. Germline V gene data show CDR1 as SQVTM and CDR2 as ANQGSEA. The CDR3 loop spans 13 amino acids. Trimming left V 2 bases short and J 2 bases short, with 9 bases between. The CDR3 is CSVESRGQETQYF. For the CDR3, the DNA is TGCAGCGTTGAATCTCGCGGTCAAGAGACCCAGTACTTC.

This clonotype was counted between two and nine times. The V call is TRBV7-3, the J call TRBJ2-2; unclear D gene. Looked up from germline, CDR1 is SGHTA and CDR2 is FQGTGA. This CDR3 region has 15 residues. Trimming removed 0 bases from V and 4 bases from J, with 9 bases in between. CDR3 sequence reads: CASSLTSGSTGELFF. In DNA, the CDR3 is TGTGCCAGCAGCTTAACGTCCGGTTCCACCGGGGAGCTGTTTTTT.

In its sample, this clonotype was seen a few times. The V gene is TRBV30, the J gene TRBJ2-7; D not resolved. The germline V and J ends were trimmed by 3 bases and 6 bases, with 9 bases remaining between them. Looked up from germline, CDR1 is GTSNPN and CDR2 is SVGIG (reference sequence). The CDR3 has 11 amino acids. The CDR3 DNA follows: TGTGCCTGGAGCTCCGTTGGCGAGCAGTACTTC. Amino acids: CAWSSVGEQYF. Full variable domain (rest looked up from reference TRBV30 and TRBJ2-7): SQTIHQWPATLVQPVGSPLSLECTVEGTSNPNLYWYRQAAGRGLQLLFYSVGIGQISSEVPQNLSASRPQDRQFILSSKKLLLSDSGFYLCAWSSVGEQYFGPGTRLTVT.

The gene calls are TRBV19 and TRBJ1-3, with TRBD1 as a possible D gene (6 bases). This CDR3 has 18 residues. CDR1 is LNHDA and CDR2 is SQIVND in the germline V gene (reference sequence). Trimming took off 11 bases at V and 3 bases at J, with 29 bases between the two ends. The CDR3 spells CASPGCQYSTGDGNTIYF. CDR3 DNA: TGTGCCTCGCCAGGGTGCCAGTATTCGACAGGTGATGGAAACACCATATATTTT.

Of note for this clonotype: A single base separates this from a much larger clone, so it may be a read error. A read error is likely, as this CDR3 ends without the conserved phenylalanine or tryptophan. V is TRBV6-1 and J is TRBJ2-2; unclear D gene. The CDR3 length is 14 residues. V gave up 4 bases and J gave up 10 bases, with 16 bases separating them. Germline assignment: CDR1 MNHNS and CDR2 SASEGT. CDR3 loop: CASSAKNRALELFS. Written as DNA, the CDR3 is TGTGCCAGCAGTGCTAAAAATAGGGCCCTGGAGCTGTTTTCT.

The chain combines TRBV28 with TRBJ2-1, with 11 bases lining up with TRBD2. The CDR3 runs 16 residues. Germline CDR1 is MDHEN and CDR2 is SYDVKM. Germline trimming cut 7 bases from V and 1 base from J; bases unmatched to any gene: 6. CDR3 in DNA: TGTGCCAGCATTCTAGCGGGAGGCCCGTCCTACAATGAGCAGTTCTTC. The encoded protein is CASILAGGPSYNEQFF.

This rearrangement joins TRBV20-1 to TRBJ1-5, with 11 nucleotides matching TRBD1. Germline V gene data show CDR1 as DFQATT and CDR2 as SNEGSKA (reference sequence). The CDR3 length is 14 residues. The J segment lost 3 bases and the V segment lost 6 bases, leaving 4 bases of the junction unmatched. The CDR3 coding sequence is TGCAGTGCGGGGACAGGGGGTAACAATCAGCCCCAGCATTTT. It is translated as CSAGTGGNNQPQHF.

This clonotype has a count of ten or more. The chain couples TRBV12-3 or TRBV12-4 to TRBJ1-1, with D possibly TRBD1 on 5 matching bases. The CDR3 has 14 amino acids. V lost 6 bases, J lost 0 bases, and 11 bases lay in between. This CDR3 reads CASRKQVLNTEAFF. In DNA, the CDR3 is TGTGCCAGCAGAAAACAGGTCCTGAACACTGAAGCTTTCTTT.

This clonotype was counted a few times. The J gene is TRBJ1-5, the V gene TRBV4-1; tentatively, D is TRBD1 (5 bases). V lost 2 bases and J 1 base, leaving 15 bases between the germline ends. Germline-derived CDR1 and CDR2 are MGHRA and YSYEKL. The CDR3 totals 17 residues. The CDR3 nucleotides are TGCGCCAGCAGCCAAACGCATCTCGGGGACAGCAATCAGCCCCAGCATTTT. This translates into CASSQTHLGDSNQPQHF.